Included here is one T cell receptor (beta chain) sequence, with context. The CDR3 has 13 residues. V was pared by 5 bases and J by 5 bases, with 5 bases of the junction left unmatched. CDR1 is ENHRY and CDR2 is SYGVKD in the germline V gene. These data are taken from a study of cytomegalovirus exposure and HLA in healthy donors. Use of 60 Vbeta and 13 Jbeta primers characterized the PCR. Produced via immunoSEQ multiplex PCR; TCRdb's table is partial and in-frame only. Of 200,000 to 250,000 clones listed, 82% are singletons. The sequence was collected from a woman in her thirties or forties in good health and CMV-seropositive. The chain uses TRBV10-3 and TRBJ1-2; 7 bases line up with TRBD1. Sequences were obtained from PBMCs. CDR3 nucleotides: TGTGCCATCAGTCTGACAGGGAATTATGGCTACACCTTC. This encodes CAISLTGNYGYTF.